The sequence of this TCR beta chain was determined in a study of identical twins. TCRdb re-called the 5' RACE reads through MiXCR, storing one row per CDR3 protein. The sample lists around 200,000 distinct CDR3 sequences; around a tenth were seen once. A few counts support this clonotype. CDR1 MNHNS and CDR2 SASEGT come from the germline V gene. The V end was cut by 6 bases, the J end by 2 bases, with 12 bases between. This CDR3 is built from 14 residues. V and J are TRBV6-1 and TRBJ2-3; D tentatively reads TRBD1 or TRBD2 (5 bases each). This receptor was identified in a woman under 30 in good health. Sequenced input: memory (CD45RO+) T cells sorted from blood. The CDR3 sequence is CASSRGLPTDTQYF. The CDR3 nucleotides read TGTGCCAGCAGCCGGGGCTTACCCACAGATACGCAGTATTTT.